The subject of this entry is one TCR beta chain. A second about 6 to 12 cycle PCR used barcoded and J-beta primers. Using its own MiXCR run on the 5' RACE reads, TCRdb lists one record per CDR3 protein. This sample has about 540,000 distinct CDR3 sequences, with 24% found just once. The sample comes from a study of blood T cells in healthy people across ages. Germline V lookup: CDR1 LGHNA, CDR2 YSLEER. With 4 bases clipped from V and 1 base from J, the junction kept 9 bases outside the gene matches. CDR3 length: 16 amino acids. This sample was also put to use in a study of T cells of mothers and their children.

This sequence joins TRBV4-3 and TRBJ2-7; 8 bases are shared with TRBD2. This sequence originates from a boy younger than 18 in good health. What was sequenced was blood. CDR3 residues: CASSPTVAGTSYEQYF. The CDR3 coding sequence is TGCGCCAGCAGCCCGACCGTAGCGGGGACTTCCTACGAGCAGTACTTC.